These T cell receptor beta chains were read from a single sample in a study of T cells after yellow fever vaccination. TCRdb re-analysed the 5' RACE reads in MiXCR, keeping a single row per CDR3 protein. Of 250,000 to 400,000 distinct CDR3 sequences in the sample, over 4% were seen once. Sequenced material: PBMCs, taken 5 days after the yellow fever booster vaccination. Receptor source: a man aged 18 to 30 who received the YFV17D yellow fever vaccine. Both conserved end residues are part of each CDR3. A D gene is named only where the DNA matches it firmly. The size of a clone is reported for some rows only, either as once, few or many, or as a class for expanded clones.

cdr3_length: 14; clone_size: -; j_call: TRBJ2-1; v_call: TRBV12-3/TRBV12-4; d_call: -; cdr3_aa: CASSFRGMDNEQFF; cdr3_nt: TGTGCCAGCAGTTTTCGGGGAATGGACAATGAGCAGTTCTTC
cdr3_length: 16; clone_size: few; j_call: TRBJ2-7; v_call: TRBV6-2/TRBV6-3; d_call: TRBD1; cdr3_aa: CASSPDRGGRVYEQYF; cdr3_nt: TGTGCCAGCAGCCCGGACAGGGGAGGCAGAGTATACGAGCAGTACTTC
cdr3_length: 19; clone_size: few; j_call: TRBJ2-7; v_call: TRBV20-1; d_call: TRBD2; cdr3_aa: CSARGLTGLAESFSYEQYF; cdr3_nt: TGCAGTGCTAGAGGCCTTACCGGACTAGCGGAATCCTTTTCCTACGAGCAGTACTTC
cdr3_length: 14; clone_size: many; j_call: TRBJ2-3; v_call: TRBV20-1; d_call: TRBD2; cdr3_aa: CSARTSLGTDTQYF; cdr3_nt: TGCAGTGCGAGGACTAGTCTTGGCACAGATACGCAGTATTTT
cdr3_length: 13; clone_size: -; j_call: TRBJ1-1; v_call: TRBV5-1; d_call: -; cdr3_aa: CASSLGLPGPAFF; cdr3_nt: TGCGCCAGCAGCTTGGGACTCCCGGGTCCGGCTTTCTTT
cdr3_length: 16; clone_size: many; j_call: TRBJ2-3; v_call: TRBV6-1; d_call: TRBD2; cdr3_aa: CASSGYSGVGTDTQYF; cdr3_nt: TGTGCCAGCAGTGGATATAGCGGGGTGGGCACAGATACGCAGTATTTT
cdr3_length: 17; clone_size: -; j_call: TRBJ1-2; v_call: TRBV5-1; d_call: TRBD1; cdr3_aa: CATPRPIGQGANYGYTF; cdr3_nt: TGCGCCACCCCGAGGCCGATAGGACAGGGAGCTAACTATGGCTACACCTTC
cdr3_length: 14; clone_size: many; j_call: TRBJ1-1; v_call: TRBV5-1; d_call: -; cdr3_aa: CASSVTQMNTEAFF; cdr3_nt: TGCGCCAGCAGCGTGACCCAGATGAACACTGAAGCTTTCTTT
cdr3_length: 13; clone_size: few; j_call: TRBJ1-2; v_call: TRBV24-1; d_call: TRBD1; cdr3_aa: CATSDYRGYGYTF; cdr3_nt: TGTGCCACCAGTGATTACAGGGGTTATGGCTACACCTTC
cdr3_length: 14; clone_size: -; j_call: TRBJ1-4; v_call: TRBV20-1; d_call: TRBD1; cdr3_aa: CSALGTGGNEKLFF; cdr3_nt: TGCAGTGCCCTGGGGACAGGGGGAAATGAAAAACTGTTTTTT
cdr3_length: 14; clone_size: -; j_call: TRBJ1-6; v_call: TRBV5-4; d_call: TRBD1; cdr3_aa: CASSSRTGDSPLHF; cdr3_nt: TGTGCCAGCAGCTCACGGACAGGCGATTCACCCCTCCACTTT
cdr3_length: 14; clone_size: few; j_call: TRBJ2-3; v_call: TRBV6-5; d_call: -; cdr3_aa: CASSYSWDTDTQYF; cdr3_nt: TGTGCCAGCAGTTACTCGTGGGACACAGATACGCAGTATTTT
cdr3_length: 15; clone_size: few; j_call: TRBJ2-1; v_call: TRBV2; d_call: -; cdr3_aa: CASSPKRVGYNEQFF; cdr3_nt: TGTGCCAGCAGCCCAAAGCGGGTCGGGTACAATGAGCAGTTCTTC